The 14 T cell receptor beta chains below come from one sample, sequenced in a study of cytomegalovirus exposure and HLA in healthy donors (TCRdb year 2017). Libraries were made using the immunoSEQ multiplex PCR assay. For the multiplex PCR, a mixture combining 60 forward primers for TCR Vbeta segments and 13 reverse primers for TCR Jbeta segments was used. TCRdb took over this immuneACCESS table, retaining in-frame rearrangements with V and J assigned. Such tables are incomplete; in checked studies, under half of the missing clones stem from an unresolved V gene, and the remainder is unexplained. The sample table holds 90,000 or so clones, of which about two thirds were seen once. In total, the top ten clones hold roughly 2.6% of the sample. The sample consisted of PBMCs. Receptor source: a man aged 50-59 years in good health and CMV-seronegative.

The V call is TRBV7-6, the J call TRBJ2-2; D possibly corresponds to TRBD2 (6 bases). V was trimmed by 3 bases and J by 0 bases, leaving 8 bases between them. The CDR3 is 15 residues long. From germline, CDR1 is SGHVS and CDR2 FNYEAQ. The CDR3 DNA sequence: TGTGCCAGCAGCTTTGGAGGGTCGAACACCGGGGAGCTGTTTTTT. Translated, it gives CASSFGGSNTGELFF. Using reference TRBV7-6 and TRBJ2-2 for the parts outside the CDR3, the full variable domain is GAGVSQSPRYKVTKRGQDVALRCDPISGHVSLYWYRQALGQGPEFLTYFNYEAQQDKSGLPNDRFSAERPEGSISTLTIQRTEQRDSAMYRCASSFGGSNTGELFFGEGSRLTVL.

This clone was seen only once. This chain connects TRBV5-4 to TRBJ2-2; 13 nucleotides align to TRBD2. With 2 bases clipped from V and 6 bases from J, the junction kept 10 bases outside the gene matches. The length of the CDR3 is 18 residues. Germline CDR1 SGHNT, CDR2 YYREEE (reference sequence). DNA for the CDR3: TGTGCCAGCAGCTTCGGACTAGCGGGGGCCCGGGTACCCGGGGAGCTGTTTTTT. This sequence encodes CASSFGLAGARVPGELFF.

In this sample, this clone turned up a few times. The rearrangement links TRBV15 to TRBJ2-2; 9 bases line up with TRBD1. The CDR3 covers 16 residues. Germline lookup yields CDR1 LNHNV and CDR2 YYDKDF (reference sequence). The ends lost 0 bases at V and 6 bases at J; junction bases unmatched: 5. The CDR3 DNA sequence: TGTGCCACCAGCAGAGAAGGGACAGGGAAACCCGGGGAGCTGTTTTTT. It codes for CATSREGTGKPGELFF.

This chain joins TRBV10-3 and TRBJ2-2; D gene ambiguous. The CDR3 is 14 residues long. Trimming left V 5 bases short and J 0 bases short, with 7 bases between. CDR1 and CDR2 from the germline V gene are ENHRY and SYGVKD. The CDR3 spells CAISLTANTGELFF. The CDR3 region has the DNA TGTGCCATCAGTTTAACAGCGAACACCGGGGAGCTGTTTTTT.

This clone was seen ten or more times. The gene calls are TRBV5-4 and TRBJ2-3, with a possible D match to TRBD1 (6 bases). CDR1 is SGHNT, CDR2 YYREEE, per germline (reference sequence). The CDR3 has 14 amino acids. Trimming took 2 bases from V and 3 from J, leaving 10 bases between them. CDR3 sequence (DNA): TGTGCCAGCAGCTTCGACAGGTTAACAGATACGCAGTATTTT. Its translation: CASSFDRLTDTQYF.

The rearrangement links TRBV4-2 to TRBJ1-6; no firm D call. The CDR3 is 14 residues long. Germline V lookup: CDR1 LGHNA, CDR2 YNFKEQ. The V end lost 1 base, the J end lost 10 bases, and 11 bases lay between the germline ends. The CDR3 sequence is CASSQGPGRSPLHF. As DNA, the CDR3 is TGTGCCAGCAGCCAAGGTCCGGGAAGGTCACCCCTCCACTTT.

This clone was recorded once. The chain links TRBV4-2 to TRBJ2-1; 7 bases agree with TRBD2. Germline loops: CDR1 LGHNA, CDR2 YNFKEQ. The V segment lost 3 bases and the J segment 9 bases; nucleotides outside the gene matches: 8. The CDR3 has 14 amino acids. The CDR3 sequence is CASSHATSAGEQFF. The DNA for the CDR3 is TGTGCCAGCAGCCATGCAACTAGCGCGGGTGAGCAGTTCTTC.

This clone was seen only a few times. The rearrangement links TRBV2 to TRBJ2-3; 15 bases agree with TRBD2. The CDR3 totals 17 residues. Germline V gene sequence: CDR1 SNHLY, CDR2 FYNNEI. V dropped 5 bases and J dropped 3; count of bases not matched to a gene: 6. The CDR3 nucleotides are TGTGCCAGCAGTAGGACTAGCGGGGGGGCGAGGACAGATACGCAGTATTTT. Amino acid sequence: CASSRTSGGARTDTQYF.

The chain joins TRBV29-1 to TRBJ2-2; 7 bases line up with TRBD1. CDR3 length: 14 residues. Germline assignment: CDR1 SQVTM and CDR2 ANQGSEA. With V trimmed by 6 bases and J by 1 base, 5 bases remained unmatched. The DNA of the CDR3 is TGCAGCGTAGGGACAGAACTGAACACCGGGGAGCTGTTTTTT. This sequence encodes CSVGTELNTGELFF.

This sequence joins TRBV5-6 and TRBJ2-1; D is uncertain. Per the germline V gene, CDR1 is SGHDT and CDR2 is YYEEEE. The CDR3 extends over 15 amino acids. V was trimmed by 0 bases and J by 3 bases, leaving 10 bases between them. CDR3 sequence reads: CASSLAYVSYNEQFF. The CDR3 DNA sequence: TGTGCCAGCAGCTTGGCCTACGTAAGCTACAATGAGCAGTTCTTC.

This clone turned up a few times. This sequence joins TRBV7-9 and TRBJ1-2; no reliable D call. Germline V gene lookup returns CDR1 SEHNR and CDR2 FQNEAQ (reference sequence). This CDR3 region has 13 residues. The V end was cut by 3 bases, the J end by 0 bases, with 5 bases between. The CDR3: CASSFESNYGYTF. Here the CDR3 DNA reads TGTGCCAGCAGCTTCGAGTCTAACTATGGCTACACCTTC.

The chain has TRBV18 and TRBJ2-7; D might be TRBD1 (5 bases). CDR1 KGHSH and CDR2 LQKENI come from the germline V gene. The V end was cut by 0 bases, the J end by 5 bases, with 14 bases between. CDR3 length: 15 residues. The CDR3 DNA follows: TGTGCCAGCTCACCACCGTTTCGGCAGGGCCACGAGCAGTACTTC. Residues: CASSPPFRQGHEQYF.

The sample holds one count of this clone. V and J are TRBV29-1 and TRBJ2-7; D is perhaps TRBD1 (5 bases). The CDR3 spans 13 residues. With 7 bases removed from V and 4 bases from J, the gap between germline ends came to 17 bases. In germline, CDR1 is SQVTM, CDR2 ANQGSEA. The CDR3 nucleotides read TGCAGCGCCTACGGGCAGGGCATTTACGAGCAGTACTTC. Protein product: CSAYGQGIYEQYF.

The V and J genes are TRBV30 and TRBJ2-3; 7 positions match TRBD1. There are 14 residues in the CDR3. The germline V gene has CDR1 GTSNPN and CDR2 SVGIG (reference sequence). With 7 bases clipped from V and 0 bases from J, the junction kept 7 bases outside the gene matches. The CDR3 DNA is TGTGCCTCAGGAACAGGGGATAGCACAGATACGCAGTATTTT. Protein sequence: CASGTGDSTDTQYF.